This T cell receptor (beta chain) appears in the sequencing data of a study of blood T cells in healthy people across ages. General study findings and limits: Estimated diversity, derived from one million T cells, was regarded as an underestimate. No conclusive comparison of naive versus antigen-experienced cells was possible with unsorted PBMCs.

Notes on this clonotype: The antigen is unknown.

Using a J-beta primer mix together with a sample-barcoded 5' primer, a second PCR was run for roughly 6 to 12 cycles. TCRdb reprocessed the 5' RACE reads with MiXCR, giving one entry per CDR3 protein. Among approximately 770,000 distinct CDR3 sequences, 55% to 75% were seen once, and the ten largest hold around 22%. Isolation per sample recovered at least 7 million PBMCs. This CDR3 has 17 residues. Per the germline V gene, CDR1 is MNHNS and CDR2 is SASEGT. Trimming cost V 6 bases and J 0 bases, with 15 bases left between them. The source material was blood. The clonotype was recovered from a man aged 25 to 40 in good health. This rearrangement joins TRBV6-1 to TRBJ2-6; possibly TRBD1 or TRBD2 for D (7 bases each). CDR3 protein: CASRRGTELSGANVLTF. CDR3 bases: TGTGCCAGCAGGCGGGGGACAGAGCTCTCTGGGGCCAACGTCCTGACTTTC.